This T cell receptor beta chain was sequenced in a study of T cells after yellow fever vaccination. The study's findings and limits: Boosting was followed by the reappearance of most primary-vaccination clones (approximately 95% CD4, about 90% CD8).

After removal of 3 bases from V and 2 bases from J, the junction contained 4 bases not matched to a gene. Per germline, CDR1 ENHRY and CDR2 SYGVKD. The length of the CDR3 is 15 residues. TCRdb re-analysed the 5' RACE reads in MiXCR, keeping a single row per CDR3 protein. The table shows 160,000 or so distinct CDR3 sequences, with around 7.2% occurring only once. This clonotype was seen more than once but under ten times. Its cognate antigen is unknown. This clonotype originated in a man younger than 35 who received the YFV17D yellow fever vaccine. The chain has TRBV10-3 and TRBJ1-5, with TRBD1 matching over 7 bases. The sample was CD4+ T cells sorted from PBMCs, taken 4 to 5 days after the first yellow fever vaccination. For the CDR3, the DNA is TGTGCCATCAGTGATCCCGACAGGGGCAATCAGCCCCAGCATTTT. It specifies CAISDPDRGNQPQHF.